This T cell receptor (beta chain) is from a study of monozygotic twins with inflammatory bowel disease. Comment on this clonotype: Its matching antigen is unknown.

Overall study findings and caveats: Evidence failed to back one strong IBD-linked signal or clonotype. The authors note that differing immunosuppressive treatments may have added variability to patient repertoires. Subtypes among T cells remained indistinguishable.

Template-switch reactions added UMIs with a 6-nucleotide sample barcode. TCRdb reprocessed the 5' RACE reads, keeping one entry per CDR3 protein, no DNA. The table counts roughly 330,000 distinct CDR3 sequences; around 2% lies in the top ten. The CDR3 loop spans 16 amino acids. Germline loops: CDR1 MGHRA, CDR2 YSYEKL. The TCR originated in a human donor with ulcerative colitis or Crohn's disease, or a healthy co-twin of an affected twin (not recorded which). The chain uses TRBV4-1 and TRBJ2-2; TCRdb's D gene call, TRBD1, goes unchecked for lack of DNA. The sequencing sample was made of blood. CDR3 amino acids: CASSQEQGLGWGELFF.